The 31 T cell receptor beta chains below all came from one sample that was sequenced in a study of PD-1 blockade in classical Hodgkin lymphoma. Profiling relied on immunoSEQ multiplex PCR, and the TCRdb table lists in-frame clones only, not all of them. Found here are fewer than 20,000 clones, about 92% of them singletons; the top ten hold 0.4% to 0.55%. As for time point: newly diagnosed, previously untreated cHL patient sample. Thawed PBMCs yielded CD4+ T cells through magnetic negative selection. The sample comprised CD4+ T cells from blood. These receptors came from a human donor with classical Hodgkin lymphoma.

The CDR3 protein is CAWSVLRGRGYEKLFF. The CDR3 nucleotides are TGTGCCTGGAGTGTACTCAGGGGCAGGGGCTACGAAAAACTGTTTTTT. The chain links TRBV30 to TRBJ1-4; tentative D call: TRBD1 (6 bases). The CDR3 extends over 16 amino acids. With 0 bases removed from V and 8 bases from J, the gap between germline ends came to 19 bases. Germline V gene lookup returns CDR1 GTSNPN and CDR2 SVGIG (reference sequence).

This sequence joins TRBV7-9 and TRBJ2-3; D is uncertain. Germline V CDR1 and CDR2: SEHNR, FQNEAQ (reference sequence). This CDR3 has 16 amino acids. Trimming cost V 0 bases and J 0 bases, with 10 bases left between them. The CDR3 here is CASSLASWGSTDTQYF. The DNA of the CDR3 is TGTGCCAGCAGCTTAGCGTCTTGGGGTAGCACAGATACGCAGTATTTT. Full variable domain (outside the CDR3, taken from reference TRBV7-9 and TRBJ2-3): DTGVSQNPRHKITKRGQNVTFRCDPISEHNRLYWYRQTLGQGPEFLTYFQNEAQLEKSRLLSDRFSAERPKGSFSTLEIQRTEQGDSAMYLCASSLASWGSTDTQYFGPGTRLTVL.

The J gene is TRBJ1-1, the V gene TRBV29-1, with D hard to call. This CDR3 has 13 amino acids. Germline values: CDR1 SQVTM, CDR2 ANQGSEA. The ends were cut back, 4 bases at V and 0 bases at J, with 9 bases in the middle. CDR3 nucleotide sequence: TGCAGCGTTGGAGGACTTATGAACACTGAAGCTTTCTTT. It translates to CSVGGLMNTEAFF.

The chain carries TRBV4-1 and TRBJ2-7, with D uncertain. The CDR3 is 11 residues long. V was pared by 1 base and J by 7 bases, with 5 bases between. Germline-derived CDR1 and CDR2 are MGHRA and YSYEKL. The chain's CDR3 is CASSQADEQYF. The DNA for the CDR3 is TGCGCCAGCAGCCAAGCCGATGAGCAGTACTTC.

The genes are TRBV2 and TRBJ1-5, with D possibly TRBD1 on 6 matching bases. This CDR3 contains 15 residues. V dropped 5 bases and J dropped 4 bases, with 15 bases sitting between them. Germline CDR1 and CDR2: SNHLY and FYNNEI. The CDR3: CASSIGQGRNQPQHF. The CDR3 region has the DNA TGTGCCAGCAGTATAGGGCAGGGGAGGAATCAGCCCCAGCATTTT.

The chain combines TRBV5-1 with TRBJ2-2; maybe TRBD2 (6 bases). Deletions cut 4 bases from V and 2 bases from J, with 6 bases between. Germline V gene lookup returns CDR1 SGHRS and CDR2 YFSETQ. This CDR3 is built from 13 residues. CDR3: CASSGTNTGELFF. DNA of the CDR3: TGCGCCAGCAGCGGGACTAACACCGGGGAGCTGTTTTTT.

The chain combines TRBV7-9 with TRBJ2-7; D is possibly TRBD2 (5 bases). This CDR3 has 13 residues. Germline V CDR1 and CDR2: SEHNR, FQNEAQ (reference sequence). Trimming shortened V by 3 bases and J by 2 bases, and 8 bases separated the two germline ends. CDR3 DNA sequence: TGTGCCAGCAGCTTCGCCGGGACCTACGAGCAGTACTTC. Amino acids: CASSFAGTYEQYF.

The rearrangement uses TRBV18 and TRBJ1-3; D is undetermined. The CDR3 length is 15 residues. Deletions cut 1 base from V and 1 base from J, with 8 bases between. Germline CDR1 and CDR2: KGHSH and LQKENI. The DNA of the CDR3 is TGTGCCAGCTCACCACTCTTGCCTTCTGGAAACACCATATATTTT. It translates to CASSPLLPSGNTIYF.

About this clone itself: One end of the junction fails to match germline, which may point to a read error. V gene TRBV7-8 combines with J gene TRBJ2-3; maybe TRBD2 (5 bases). This CDR3 spans 13 amino acids. CDR1 SGHVS and CDR2 FQNEAQ come from the germline V gene. The CDR3 region is CASSLSSKDTQYF. CDR3 nucleotide sequence: TGTGCCAGCAGCTTGTCTAGCAAAGATACGCAGTATTTT.

V is TRBV5-8 and J is TRBJ2-5; perhaps TRBD2 as D (6 bases). V was trimmed by 7 bases and J by 4 bases, leaving 11 bases between them. This CDR3 is built from 12 residues. Germline lookup yields CDR1 SGHTS and CDR2 YDEGEE. CDR3 amino acids: CASSGAGETQYF. The CDR3 DNA reads as TGTGCCAGCTCAGGAGCGGGAGAGACCCAGTACTTC.

The V and J genes are TRBV15 and TRBJ2-7; no reliable D call. The CDR3 loop spans 11 amino acids. Germline V gene sequence: CDR1 LNHNV, CDR2 YYDKDF (reference sequence). The V and J ends lost 5 bases and 3 bases respectively, with 5 bases between them. CDR3 in DNA: TGTGCCACCAGCCAACTCTACGAGCAGTACTTC. It encodes CATSQLYEQYF. Filled out from reference TRBV15 and TRBJ2-7, the complete variable domain reads DAMVIQNPRYQVTQFGKPVTLSCSQTLNHNVMYWYQQKSSQAPKLLFHYYDKDFNNEADTPDNFQSRRPNTSFCFLDIRSPGLGDTAMYLCATSQLYEQYFGPGTRLTVT.

CDR3 sequence reads: CASSDGWPDTRGDTQYF. The CDR3, as DNA: TGTGCCAGCAGTGACGGTTGGCCGGACACCAGGGGGGATACGCAGTATTTT. V is TRBV25-1 and J is TRBJ2-3, with TRBD1 matching over 7 bases. After removal of 3 bases from V and 6 bases from J, the junction contained 15 bases not matched to a gene. The length of the CDR3 is 17 residues. Germline CDR1 is MGHDK and CDR2 is SYGVNS.

The chain links TRBV9 to TRBJ2-1, with 7 bases identical to TRBD2. The germline V gene encodes CDR1 SGDLS and CDR2 YYNGEE. J was trimmed by 3 bases and V by 0 bases; bases with no gene match: 3. This CDR3 contains 15 residues. CDR3: CASSVDGRLYNEQFF. DNA for the CDR3: TGTGCCAGCAGCGTAGACGGGAGGCTCTACAATGAGCAGTTCTTC.

This chain joins TRBV27 and TRBJ1-2; TRBD1 matches 9 bases. CDR1 is MNHEY, CDR2 SMNVEV, per germline (reference sequence). The CDR3 runs 14 residues. Trimming cost V 6 bases and J 8 bases; bases outside gene matches: 10. CDR3 nucleotides: TGTGCCAGCAGATCTACAGGGGGCGCGGGGGGCTACACCTTC. Translation gives CASRSTGGAGGYTF.

The V gene is TRBV2, the J gene TRBJ2-7; a weak D match, TRBD1 (7 bases). Trimming left V 9 bases short and J 7 bases short, with 16 bases between. Germline values: CDR1 SNHLY, CDR2 FYNNEI. The CDR3 runs to 12 residues. CDR3: CARAAGGGEQYF. The CDR3 DNA reads TGTGCCAGGGCAGCAGGGGGAGGTGAGCAGTACTTC.

The chain recombines TRBV12-5 with TRBJ2-7; D not resolved. The CDR3 is made up of 19 amino acids. V lost 5 bases and J lost 0, with 26 bases in between. Germline CDR1 is LGHNT and CDR2 is FRNRAP. This CDR3 reads CASGEFVSVWGFSSYEQYF. In DNA form, the CDR3 reads TGTGCTAGTGGTGAGTTTGTGTCGGTCTGGGGATTCAGCTCCTACGAGCAGTACTTC. Variable domain in full (rest from reference TRBV12-5 and TRBJ2-7): DARVTQTPRHKVTEMGQEVTMRCQPILGHNTVFWYRQTMMQGLELLAYFRNRAPLDDSGMPKDRFSAEMPDATLATLKIQPSEPRDSAVYFCASGEFVSVWGFSSYEQYFGPGTRLTVT.

This clone has a handful of counts. V is TRBV5-1 and J is TRBJ1-2, with 11 positions matching TRBD1. Looked up from germline, CDR1 is SGHRS and CDR2 is YFSETQ. The CDR3 consists of 14 residues. V shed 0 bases and J 8 bases; nucleotides not matched to a gene: 3. CDR3 residues: CASSLGTGGSGYTF. In nucleotides, the CDR3 is TGCGCCAGCAGCTTGGGGACAGGGGGCTCAGGCTACACCTTC. Complete variable domain (other parts from reference TRBV5-1 and TRBJ1-2): KAGVTQTPRYLIKTRGQQVTLSCSPISGHRSVSWYQQTPGQGLQFLFEYFSETQRNKGNFPGRFSGRQFSNSRSEMNVSTLELGDSALYLCASSLGTGGSGYTFGSGTRLTVV.

The V gene is TRBV27, the J gene TRBJ2-1, with 8 bases matching TRBD2. The CDR3 loop spans 16 amino acids. CDR1 and CDR2 from the germline V gene are MNHEY and SMNVEV (reference sequence). V trimming: 7 bases; J trimming: 5 bases; junction bases outside the gene matches: 13. The CDR3 is CASTTIAGISHNEQFF. The CDR3 nucleotides are TGTGCCAGCACCACGATAGCGGGAATCTCGCACAATGAGCAGTTCTTC.

The rearrangement joins TRBV7-9 to TRBJ2-5; D remains ambiguous. V lost 3 bases to trimming and J lost 4 bases, with 3 bases between them. Germline assignment: CDR1 SEHNR and CDR2 FQNEAQ (reference sequence). This CDR3 spans 11 amino acids. CDR3 residues: CASSFRETQYF. CDR3 DNA: TGTGCCAGCAGCTTCAGAGAGACCCAGTACTTC.

J is TRBJ2-3 and V is TRBV6-1, with 9 nucleotides matching TRBD1. Germline CDR1 MNHNS, CDR2 SASEGT. J lost 8 bases, V lost 6 bases, and 9 bases had no gene match. The CDR3 extends over 14 amino acids. CDR3 region: CASRGQGFTGTQYF. CDR3 DNA: TGTGCCAGCAGAGGACAGGGGTTTACGGGTACGCAGTATTTT.

J is TRBJ2-2 and V is TRBV5-1; a weak D match, TRBD2 (6 bases). The CDR3 runs to 17 residues. Germline loops: CDR1 SGHRS, CDR2 YFSETQ. V dropped 5 bases and J dropped 0 bases, with 17 bases sitting between them. CDR3 residues: CASRRPEGGPNTGELFF. The CDR3 nucleotides are TGCGCCAGCAGGCGGCCGGAGGGAGGCCCGAACACCGGGGAGCTGTTTTTT.

The V gene is TRBV30, the J gene TRBJ1-2, with no clear D. Per the germline V gene, CDR1 is GTSNPN and CDR2 is SVGIG (reference sequence). There are 12 residues in the CDR3. The germline V and J ends were trimmed by 0 bases and 4 bases, with 6 bases remaining between them. The CDR3 spells CAWSVRGYGYTF. The CDR3 DNA reads as TGTGCCTGGAGTGTACGGGGCTATGGCTACACCTTC. Supplemented by reference TRBV30 and TRBJ1-2, the full variable domain reads SQTIHQWPATLVQPVGSPLSLECTVEGTSNPNLYWYRQAAGRGLQLLFYSVGIGQISSEVPQNLSASRPQDRQFILSSKKLLLSDSGFYLCAWSVRGYGYTFGSGTRLTVV.

CDR3 protein: CASSSGRGSYEQYF. The CDR3 nucleotides are TGTGCCAGCAGCTCCGGCAGGGGGTCCTACGAGCAGTACTTC. The rearrangement uses TRBV7-3 and TRBJ2-7; 7 bases agree with TRBD1. This CDR3 has 14 residues. The germline gives CDR1 SGHTA, CDR2 FQGTGA. V was pared by 4 bases and J by 1 base, with 4 bases of the junction left unmatched.

V and J are TRBV25-1 and TRBJ2-4, with D tentatively TRBD1 or TRBD2 (5 bases each). V lost 5 bases to trimming and J lost 5 bases, with 13 bases between them. This CDR3 spans 14 amino acids. Germline V gives CDR1 MGHDK, CDR2 SYGVNS. The CDR3 sequence is CASSYRDGQNIQYF. CDR3 sequence (DNA): TGTGCCAGCAGTTACCGGGACGGGCAAAACATTCAGTACTTC.

CDR3 residues: CASSSVALAKNIQYF. In DNA, the CDR3 is TGTGCCAGCAGCTCAGTAGCGCTAGCCAAAAACATTCAGTACTTC. The chain recombines TRBV7-9 with TRBJ2-4; a possible D gene is TRBD2 (5 bases). This CDR3 has 15 amino acids. Trimming cost V 4 bases and J 0 bases, with 10 bases left between them. Germline V gene lookup returns CDR1 SEHNR and CDR2 FQNEAQ (reference sequence).

Here the CDR3 DNA reads TGTGCCAGCAGCTTATTCTCAGGGTTTGAAGCTTTCTTT. Translating it yields CASSLFSGFEAFF. This rearrangement joins TRBV5-4 to TRBJ1-1, with D possibly being TRBD1 (5 bases). The CDR3 is made up of 13 amino acids. Germline-derived CDR1 and CDR2 are SGHNT and YYREEE (reference sequence). V dropped 2 bases and J dropped 7 bases, with 12 bases sitting between them.

The chain is built from TRBV7-3 and TRBJ2-3; 8 bases match TRBD2. Trimming at V came to 3 bases and at J to 4 bases, leaving 3 bases not matched to a gene. CDR1 SGHTA and CDR2 FQGTGA come from the germline V gene. This CDR3 has 14 residues. The CDR3 coding sequence is TGTGCCAGCAGCTTGGGACTAGACGCAGATACGCAGTATTTT. This translates into CASSLGLDADTQYF.

The chain is built from TRBV4-2 and TRBJ2-7, with 14 bases lining up with TRBD2. Germline V gene data show CDR1 as LGHNA and CDR2 as YNFKEQ. J gave up 2 bases and V 4 bases, and 1 base lay outside the gene matches. The CDR3 covers 15 residues. The CDR3 DNA is TGTGCCAGCAGCCCGGGACTAGCGGGAGCCTACGAGCAGTACTTC. Its translation: CASSPGLAGAYEQYF.

The chain links TRBV2 to TRBJ1-5, with 7 nucleotides matching TRBD1. Germline CDR1 SNHLY, CDR2 FYNNEI. The trim removed 6 bases at V and 6 bases at J, leaving 11 bases unmatched. CDR3 length equals 15 residues. The DNA of the CDR3 is TGTGCCAGCAGCCTAGAGGAGGGGGCCGGTCAGCCCCAGCATTTT. Amino acid sequence: CASSLEEGAGQPQHF.

J is TRBJ2-5 and V is TRBV4-1; 13 nucleotides line up with TRBD2. V lost 1 base and J lost 11; bases outside the gene matches: 4. Germline assignment: CDR1 MGHRA and CDR2 YSYEKL. This CDR3 is 14 amino acids long. CDR3 protein: CASSQGLAGGVQYF. The DNA of the CDR3 is TGCGCCAGCAGCCAAGGACTAGCGGGAGGAGTGCAGTACTTC.

The CDR3 sequence is CASSRGSYEQYF. DNA for the CDR3: TGTGCCAGCTCACGCGGATCCTACGAGCAGTACTTC. The J gene is TRBJ2-7, the V gene TRBV18; D unresolved. The length of the CDR3 is 12 residues. The germline V gene has CDR1 KGHSH and CDR2 LQKENI. Trimming left V 4 bases short and J 1 base short, with 5 bases between. Drawing the rest from reference TRBV18 and TRBJ2-7, the complete variable domain is NAGVMQNPRHLVRRRGQEARLRCSPMKGHSHVYWYRQLPEEGLKFMVYLQKENIIDESGMPKERFSAEFPKEGPSILRIQQVVRGDSAAYFCASSRGSYEQYFGPGTRLTVT.